The 12 T cell receptor beta chains below all came from one sample that was sequenced in a study of T-cell reconstitution after alpha-beta-depleted transplantation in children. The authors prepared the TCRbeta library with unique molecular identifiers. TCRdb re-analysed the PCR reads in MiXCR, keeping a single row per CDR3 protein. The sample includes about 100,000 distinct CDR3 sequences, approximately 6% of them seen just once. Sequences were derived from PBMCs, mostly from graft donor cells, sampled 60 days after TCRalphabeta/CD19-depleted stem cell transplant. These receptors all come from a female patient aged 2-9 years who had a stem cell transplant for Fanconi anemia, so the T cells may come from the graft donor.

This clonotype was found many times. The rearrangement links TRBV4-2 to TRBJ2-1, with D perhaps TRBD2 (5 bases). V gave up 3 bases and J gave up 0 bases, with 15 bases separating them. This CDR3 contains 17 residues. Looked up from germline, CDR1 is LGHNA and CDR2 is YNFKEQ. The DNA for the CDR3 is TGTGCCAGCAGCCAGCAAGGCGGGCTAAGCTCCTACAATGAGCAGTTCTTC. Translated: CASSQQGGLSSYNEQFF.

This chain uses TRBV29-1 with TRBJ1-2; 10 nucleotides align to TRBD1. The CDR3 loop spans 12 amino acids. Trimming removed 7 bases from V and 6 bases from J; junction bases left unmatched: 5. Per the germline V gene, CDR1 is SQVTM and CDR2 is ANQGSEA. The CDR3 region has the DNA TGCAGCGACAGGACAGGGGGAAATGGCTACACCTTC. It specifies CSDRTGGNGYTF.

The chain uses TRBV6-1 and TRBJ2-1; 9 bases are shared with TRBD1. The ends lost 5 bases at V and 5 bases at J; junction bases unmatched: 7. In germline, CDR1 is MNHNS, CDR2 SASEGT. The CDR3 covers 15 residues. As DNA, the CDR3 is TGTGCCAGCAGTCCCCGGACAGGGGTTAACAATGAGCAGTTCTTC. Translated, it gives CASSPRTGVNNEQFF.

The table lists this clonotype with many counts. This chain connects TRBV3-1 to TRBJ2-1, with D possibly matching TRBD2 (7 bases). The CDR3 totals 12 residues. CDR1 LGHDT and CDR2 YNNKEL come from the germline V gene (reference sequence). Trimming left V 7 bases short and J 7 bases short, with 11 bases between. As DNA, the CDR3 is TGTGCCAGCACCAAGGGGGGGAATGAGCAGTTCTTC. This gives the protein CASTKGGNEQFF.

The rearrangement links TRBV12-3 or TRBV12-4 to TRBJ2-2; D perhaps matches TRBD2 (5 bases). The CDR3 spans 13 residues. V lost 10 bases, J lost 1 base, and 10 bases lay in between. The CDR3 region is CATDYRNTGELFF. CDR3 DNA: TGTGCCACTGACTACAGGAACACCGGGGAGCTGTTTTTT.

Ten or more counts support this clonotype. The chain employs TRBV20-1 and TRBJ2-1, with TRBD2 matching over 8 bases. The J segment lost 2 bases and the V segment lost 7 bases, leaving 4 bases of the junction unmatched. Germline V gene data show CDR1 as DFQATT and CDR2 as SNEGSKA (reference sequence). This CDR3 is 13 amino acids long. CDR3 DNA: TGCAGTGTTGTAGCGGGAACCTACAATGAGCAGTTCTTC. Its translation is CSVVAGTYNEQFF.

The table lists this clonotype with many counts. V and J are TRBV28 and TRBJ2-5; D is undetermined. The germline CDR1 and CDR2 sequences are MDHEN and SYDVKM. CDR3 length: 16 residues. Trimming removed 2 bases from V and 7 bases from J, with 20 bases in between. CDR3 in amino acids: CASSLPIAGRRGTQYF. The CDR3 DNA follows: TGTGCCAGCAGTTTACCGATAGCAGGTCGTCGAGGGACCCAGTACTTC. The full variable domain, completed using reference TRBV28 and TRBJ2-5, is DVKVTQSSRYLVKRTGEKVFLECVQDMDHENMFWYRQDPGLGLRLIYFSYDVKMKEKGDIPEGYSVSREKKERFSLILESASTNQTSMYLCASSLPIAGRRGTQYFGPGTRLLVL.

V gene TRBV20-1 combines with J gene TRBJ2-7; possibly TRBD1 for D (5 bases). The germline gives CDR1 DFQATT, CDR2 SNEGSKA (reference sequence). This CDR3 region has 13 residues. Trimming took off 2 bases at V and 2 bases at J, with 10 bases between the two ends. CDR3 amino acids: CSARFRVPYEQYF. The CDR3 DNA reads as TGCAGTGCTAGATTCAGGGTCCCCTACGAGCAGTACTTC.

The table lists this clonotype with many counts. The chain uses TRBV20-1 and TRBJ2-7; the D gene is possibly TRBD2 (6 bases). V lost 7 bases and J lost 0, with 13 bases in between. CDR1 is DFQATT and CDR2 is SNEGSKA in the germline V gene (reference sequence). CDR3 length: 13 amino acids. CDR3 coding DNA: TGCAGTGTCCCGGGACTTAGCTCCTACGAGCAGTACTTC. Its protein product is CSVPGLSSYEQYF.

This clonotype has a count of ten or more. The gene calls are TRBV20-1 and TRBJ2-5; TRBD1 agrees at 8 bases. This CDR3 comprises 11 residues. With V trimmed by 4 bases and J by 5 bases, 0 bases remained unmatched. Germline V gene data show CDR1 as DFQATT and CDR2 as SNEGSKA (reference sequence). The DNA for the CDR3 is TGCAGTGCTACAGGGGGCGAGACCCAGTACTTC. It encodes CSATGGETQYF.

This chain uses TRBV28 with TRBJ2-7; 9 nucleotides align to TRBD1. The V and J ends lost 6 bases and 2 bases, in that order; junction bases with no gene match: 8. CDR3 length equals 15 residues. Germline V gene sequence: CDR1 MDHEN, CDR2 SYDVKM. In DNA form, the CDR3 reads TGTGCCAGCAGGCGTTCCGGGACAGGGACCTACGAGCAGTACTTC. This codes for CASRRSGTGTYEQYF.

This clonotype has a handful of counts. The chain uses TRBV29-1 and TRBJ1-5, with TRBD1 identical over 7 bases. The CDR3 is made up of 13 amino acids. Trimming removed 4 bases from V and 6 bases from J; junction bases left unmatched: 6. Germline V gene data show CDR1 as SQVTM and CDR2 as ANQGSEA. Written as DNA, the CDR3 is TGCAGCGTTGTTAAGGGGGCGGGTCAGCCCCAGCATTTT. It encodes CSVVKGAGQPQHF. The entire variable domain, with the rest obtained from reference TRBV29-1 and TRBJ1-5, is as follows: SAVISQKPSRDICQRGTSLTIQCQVDSQVTMMFWYRQQPGQSLTLIATANQGSEATYESGFVIDKFPISRPNLTFSTLTVSNMSPEDSSIYLCSVVKGAGQPQHFGDGTRLSIL.